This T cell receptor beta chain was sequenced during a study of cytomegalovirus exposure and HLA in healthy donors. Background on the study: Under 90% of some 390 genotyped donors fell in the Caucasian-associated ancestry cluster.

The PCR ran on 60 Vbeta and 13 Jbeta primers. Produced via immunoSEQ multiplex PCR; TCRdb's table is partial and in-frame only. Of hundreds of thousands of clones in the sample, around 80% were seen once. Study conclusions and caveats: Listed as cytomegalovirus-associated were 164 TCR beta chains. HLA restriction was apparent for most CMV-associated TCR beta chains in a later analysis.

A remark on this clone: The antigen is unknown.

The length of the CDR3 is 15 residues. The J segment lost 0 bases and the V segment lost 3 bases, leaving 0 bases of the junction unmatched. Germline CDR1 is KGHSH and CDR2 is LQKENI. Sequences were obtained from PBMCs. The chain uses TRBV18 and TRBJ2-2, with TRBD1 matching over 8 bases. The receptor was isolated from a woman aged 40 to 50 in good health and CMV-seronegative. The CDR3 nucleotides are TGTGCCAGCTCACCGACAGGGGCGAACACCGGGGAGCTGTTTTTT. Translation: CASSPTGANTGELFF.